Presented here are 23 T cell receptor beta chains from one specimen sequenced in a study of T-cell memory formation after mild COVID-19. TCRdb re-analysed the 5' RACE reads in MiXCR, keeping a single row per CDR3 protein. The sample includes approximately 300,000 distinct CDR3 sequences, 7% to 10% of them seen just once. The sample was PBMCs or a T cell subset sorted from them (not recorded which). The receptors stem from a young man who had mild COVID-19 (a few samples of this study predate the infection). Cell type and time point are not known.

This clonotype was detected only a few times. The chain combines TRBV7-2 with TRBJ2-1; D is undetermined. Trimming cost V 6 bases and J 13 bases, with 13 bases left between them. The CDR3 loop spans 11 amino acids. Germline values: CDR1 SGHTA, CDR2 FQGNSA. The CDR3, as DNA: TGTGCCAGCAGTCAGGCGTGGTCCCAGTTCTTC. It yields the protein CASSQAWSQFF.

The chain joins TRBV13 to TRBJ1-2, with 8 positions matching TRBD1. CDR3 length: 15 amino acids. V shed 5 bases and J 7 bases; nucleotides not matched to a gene: 12. Looked up from germline, CDR1 is PRHDT and CDR2 is FYEKMQ (reference sequence). Here the CDR3 reads CASSRGTGDVAGYTF. CDR3 in DNA: TGTGCCAGCAGCCGTGGGACAGGTGATGTGGCTGGCTACACCTTC.

This clonotype was recorded many times. The chain recombines TRBV4-3 with TRBJ2-7; 9 bases fit TRBD2. With V trimmed by 4 bases and J by 5 bases, 3 bases remained unmatched. Germline CDR1 reads LGHNA; CDR2 reads YSLEER. CDR3 length: 13 residues. CDR3 coding DNA: TGCGCCAGCAGCCTAGCGGGGGCCCACGAGCAGTACTTC. This encodes CASSLAGAHEQYF.

The rearrangement joins TRBV12-3 or TRBV12-4 to TRBJ1-5; D is unresolved. V lost 0 bases, J lost 6 bases, and 9 bases lay in between. The CDR3 runs to 14 residues. CDR3 DNA sequence: TGTGCCAGCAGTTTAGCGTGGGGTACTCAGCCCCAGCATTTT. Translation gives CASSLAWGTQPQHF.

This clonotype has more than one count but fewer than ten. This rearrangement joins TRBV10-1 to TRBJ2-2, with D perhaps assigned TRBD1 or TRBD2 (5 bases each). CDR3 length: 14 residues. V lost 2 bases and J lost 7, with 11 bases in between. Germline CDR1 is WNHNN and CDR2 is SYGVQD (reference sequence). The CDR3 DNA is TGCGCCAGCAGTGAGGTTGAGGGGTACGGGGAGCTGTTTTTT. This encodes CASSEVEGYGELFF.

This clonotype was recorded many times. The chain has TRBV7-2 and TRBJ1-5; TRBD1 matches at 10 bases. The CDR3 loop spans 13 amino acids. V dropped 6 bases and J dropped 5; count of bases not matched to a gene: 1. From germline, CDR1 is SGHTA and CDR2 FQGNSA. CDR3: CASRGQGDQPQHF. The CDR3 nucleotides are TGTGCCAGCAGAGGACAGGGGGATCAGCCCCAGCATTTT.

The chain has TRBV7-9 and TRBJ2-3, with 11 bases lining up with TRBD2. Germline CDR1 SEHNR, CDR2 FQNEAQ (reference sequence). The trim removed 4 bases at V and 2 bases at J, leaving 5 bases unmatched. The CDR3 has 16 amino acids. The CDR3 spells CASSSGLAEYTDTQYF. CDR3 DNA sequence: TGTGCCAGCAGCTCGGGACTAGCGGAATACACAGATACGCAGTATTTT.

This clonotype was recorded many times. V is TRBV20-1 and J is TRBJ1-1; unclear D gene. The CDR3 length is 16 residues. Germline values: CDR1 DFQATT, CDR2 SNEGSKA (reference sequence). V was trimmed by 3 bases and J by 1 base, leaving 18 bases between them. Written as DNA, the CDR3 is TGCAGTGCTAGGGGTTTAGGGAGGTGGACGAACACTGAAGCTTTCTTT. Its protein product is CSARGLGRWTNTEAFF.

This clonotype was counted many times. The chain combines TRBV20-1 with TRBJ1-2, with a possible D match to TRBD1 (5 bases). Deletions cut 2 bases from V and 3 bases from J, with 16 bases between. The CDR3 covers 15 residues. Germline lookup yields CDR1 DFQATT and CDR2 SNEGSKA (reference sequence). CDR3 region: CSARKLEVGDYGYTF. CDR3 in DNA: TGCAGTGCTAGAAAATTGGAGGTGGGGGACTATGGCTACACCTTC.

This clonotype was observed a handful of times. The chain couples TRBV6-2 or TRBV6-3 to TRBJ1-2, with TRBD1 as a possible D gene (5 bases). Trimming pared 0 bases from V and 5 bases from J, leaving 10 bases between. The CDR3 contains 14 residues. CDR1 MNHEY and CDR2 SVGEGT come from the germline V gene. CDR3 residues: CASSYSTQVYGYTF. The DNA of the CDR3 is TGTGCCAGCAGTTACTCGACACAGGTTTATGGCTACACCTTC.

This clonotype came up many times. The genes are TRBV20-1 and TRBJ1-2; a possible D gene is TRBD1 (6 bases). There are 14 residues in the CDR3. Germline V lookup: CDR1 DFQATT, CDR2 SNEGSKA (reference sequence). V gave up 2 bases and J gave up 1 base, with 11 bases separating them. The CDR3 is CSARRTDLNYGYTF. CDR3 sequence (DNA): TGCAGTGCTAGAAGGACAGACCTTAACTATGGCTACACCTTC.

This clonotype was seen a handful of times. The junction and the germline gene differ at one end; a read error may be behind it. The CDR3 is CASSLQEGVDF. The CDR3 nucleotides are TGTGCCAGCAGTTTACAGGAAGGAGTGGACTTC. The chain joins TRBV12-3 or TRBV12-4 to TRBJ1-2; D is undetermined. CDR3 size: 11 residues.

J is TRBJ2-7 and V is TRBV5-1; D is tentatively TRBD1 or TRBD2 (5 bases each). The CDR3 runs to 13 residues. Germline CDR1 and CDR2: SGHRS and YFSETQ. V was shortened by 4 bases and J by 0 bases, with 8 bases between the two germline ends. The CDR3 bases are TGCGCCAGCAGCCCAGGGAGCTCCTACGAGCAGTACGTC. Translated, it gives CASSPGSSYEQYV.

This clonotype was detected a few times. V is TRBV24-1 and J is TRBJ2-1, with D perhaps given as TRBD1 or TRBD2 (5 bases each). With 5 bases removed from V and 5 bases from J, the gap between germline ends came to 9 bases. The V gene's germline CDR1 is KGHDR and CDR2 SFDVKD. The CDR3 runs to 13 residues. In DNA form, the CDR3 reads TGTGCCACCAGTGGGGACCGGGACAATGAGCAGTTCTTC. It encodes CATSGDRDNEQFF.

There are a few counts of this clonotype. This chain connects TRBV12-3 or TRBV12-4 to TRBJ2-6; D not resolved. With 3 bases removed from V and 3 bases from J, the gap between germline ends came to 9 bases. The CDR3 length is 15 residues. The CDR3 sequence is CASSLRYGGANVLTF. CDR3 coding DNA: TGTGCCAGCAGTTTGCGTTACGGTGGGGCCAACGTCCTGACTTTC.

This clonotype has just a few counts. The chain carries TRBV18 and TRBJ1-1; no clear D gene. This CDR3 contains 16 residues. Between the trimmed V and J ends, which lost 0 bases and 3 bases, there was a span of 14 bases. CDR1 is KGHSH, CDR2 LQKENI, per germline. CDR3 sequence: CASSPPSRVEYTEAFF. The CDR3, as DNA: TGTGCCAGCTCACCACCATCAAGGGTGGAGTACACTGAAGCTTTCTTT.

The table lists this clonotype with many counts. At one end, the junction sequence differs from germline, possibly due to a read error. The V gene is TRBV12-3 or TRBV12-4, the J gene TRBJ1-2, with 9 bases identical to TRBD1. The CDR3 is 10 amino acids. The CDR3 reads CASRIGTGSF. CDR3 coding DNA: TGTGCCAGCAGAATCGGGACAGGGTCCTTC.

The J gene is TRBJ1-6, the V gene TRBV28; no definite D call. The CDR3 extends over 12 amino acids. The ends were cut back, 5 bases at V and 9 bases at J, with 8 bases in the middle. The germline V gene has CDR1 MDHEN and CDR2 SYDVKM. CDR3 residues: CASSLPGSPLHF. In nucleotides, the CDR3 is TGTGCCAGCAGTCTTCCCGGTTCACCCCTCCACTTT.

The rearrangement joins TRBV9 to TRBJ2-3; no clear D. Between the trimmed V and J ends, which lost 0 bases and 1 base, there was a span of 12 bases. CDR1 SGDLS and CDR2 YYNGEE come from the germline V gene. CDR3 length equals 16 residues. In nucleotides, the CDR3 is TGTGCCAGCAGCGTAGCTAGGGCAGCCGGCACAGATACGCAGTATTTT. Amino acid sequence: CASSVARAAGTDTQYF.

This clonotype came up a few times. The chain couples TRBV7-2 to TRBJ2-2, with 10 bases that match TRBD2. This CDR3 is 21 amino acids long. Losses at the gene ends were 4 bases for V and 4 bases for J; bases not matched to a gene: 21. Germline-derived CDR1 and CDR2 are SGHTA and FQGNSA. The DNA for the CDR3 is TGTGCCAGCAGCTCCCGTCGTGCTAGCGGGGGAGATCGGAGGGGCACCGGGGAGCTGTTTTTT. Encoded protein: CASSSRRASGGDRRGTGELFF.

In this sample, this clonotype turned up many times. The chain joins TRBV24-1 to TRBJ1-5; no firm D call. Trimming stripped 5 bases from V and 4 bases from J, with 17 bases between. Germline V gives CDR1 KGHDR, CDR2 SFDVKD. The CDR3 length is 16 residues. The CDR3 is CATSGPNHAGNQPQHF. CDR3 DNA: TGTGCCACCAGTGGTCCCAACCACGCGGGAAATCAGCCCCAGCATTTT.

This chain uses TRBV7-8 with TRBJ1-5; the D gene is possibly TRBD1 (5 bases). Germline V gives CDR1 SGHVS, CDR2 FQNEAQ. V was trimmed by 1 base and J by 2 bases, leaving 12 bases between them. CDR3 size: 16 residues. The CDR3 reads CASSLVGQGGNQPQHF. The CDR3, as DNA: TGTGCCAGCAGCTTAGTTGGTCAGGGTGGCAATCAGCCCCAGCATTTT.

At least ten counts were recorded for this clonotype. The chain has TRBV7-9 and TRBJ2-2, with D possibly matching TRBD2 (6 bases). This CDR3 spans 18 amino acids. Germline V CDR1 and CDR2: SEHNR, FQNEAQ (reference sequence). Trimming took off 5 bases at V and 4 bases at J, with 23 bases between the two ends. The CDR3 DNA sequence: TGTGCCAGCAGCCCGCCCTGGGGAGGCAAGTTTGTCACCGGGGAGCTGTTTTTT. This gives the protein CASSPPWGGKFVTGELFF.